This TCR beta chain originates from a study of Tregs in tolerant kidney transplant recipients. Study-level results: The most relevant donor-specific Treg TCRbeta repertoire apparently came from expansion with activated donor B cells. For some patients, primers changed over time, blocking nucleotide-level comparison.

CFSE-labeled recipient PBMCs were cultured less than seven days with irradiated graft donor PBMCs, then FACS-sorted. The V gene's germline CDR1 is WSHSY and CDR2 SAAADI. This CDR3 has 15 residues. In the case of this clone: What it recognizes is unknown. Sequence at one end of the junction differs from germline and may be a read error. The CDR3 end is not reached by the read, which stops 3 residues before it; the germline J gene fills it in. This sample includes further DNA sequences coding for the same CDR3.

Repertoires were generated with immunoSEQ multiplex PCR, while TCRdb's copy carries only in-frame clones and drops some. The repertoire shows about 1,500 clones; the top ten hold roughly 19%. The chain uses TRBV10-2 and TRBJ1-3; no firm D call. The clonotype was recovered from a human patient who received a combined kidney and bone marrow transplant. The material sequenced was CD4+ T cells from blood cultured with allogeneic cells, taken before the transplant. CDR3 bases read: TGCGCCAGCAGTGAGGCGGGGTTCTCTGGAAACACG. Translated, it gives CASSEAGFSGNT. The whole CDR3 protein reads CASSEAGFSGNTIYF.